This T cell receptor beta chain was obtained from a study of blood T cell repertoires in COVID-19 (dated by TCRdb to about 2020). Regarding the complete study: Samples from collaborators originated in the United States, Italy and Spain and spanned both the acute and convalescent phases of COVID-19. Where available, HLA class I and class II types were obtained from metadata supplied by the sample provider rather than from assay-based typing. The material from the prospective study consisted of cDNA or gDNA derived from T cells, B-cell-depleted T cells, or PBMCs. Deeply sampled blood TCRbeta repertoires from subjects exposed to, actively infected with, or recovered from COVID-19 were included in the dataset. The repertoires were released in a freely available public database intended as a resource for research on the immune response to SARS-CoV-2. The samples were drawn from the first 160 participants of the ongoing ImmuneRACE study and from some 1,300 subjects provided by 6 global collaborators. A de-identified subject ID, COVID-19 status, age in years and sex were almost always included in the sample metadata.

Counted from cysteine to phenylalanine, this CDR3 has 17 amino acids. Solely the CDR3 DNA is kept, with 51 bases framed from the first base. The germline V gene specifies SGHTS as CDR1 and YDEGEE as CDR2. Deletion took 2 bases off V and 2 bases off J, with a span of 16 bases between the germline ends. As regards this clone: Which antigen it targets is not known. No base quality values were provided; no much bigger clone lies one nucleotide off.

The research as a whole found: The quantity of clinical and demographic metadata differed by source and by participant and was supplied without curation.

TCRbeta CDR3 regions were amplified from genomic DNA using the immunoSEQ Assay, a bias-controlled multiplex PCR. As for the authors' bioinformatics: Nucleated cell counts per sample were estimated from amplification of reference gene primers within the assay. Sequence reads were collapsed and filtered to measure the absolute abundance of every unique TCRbeta CDR3 rearrangement. For each sample, productive Simpson clonality was calculated as the square root of Simpson's diversity index across productive rearrangements. TCRdb obtained this table from immuneACCESS and retained in-frame rearrangements with V and J assigned. These tables miss some clones; where compared with another copy, unresolved V genes account for less than half of the shortfall, and the remainder is unexplained. That table gives V, J and clone size, and the DNA gave D and trimming. For this sample the table gives some 70,000 clones, of which roughly 85% were detected only once. Roughly 2% of the sample is in the top ten clones.

Whole blood was collected in K2EDTA tubes by collaborating institutions according to the institutions' own protocols. For TCRbeta analysis, collaborators shipped samples as frozen whole blood, isolated PBMCs, or DNA extracted from either of those sample types. The clonotype comes from a woman in her sixties or seventies with acute or convalescent COVID-19. The specimen was peripheral blood. This chain joins TRBV5-8 to TRBJ1-4; the D gene identity is not certain. This receptor carries the CDR3 CASSFFNGLETNEKLFF. The base sequence is TGTGCCAGCAGCTTTTTTAATGGACTTGAGACTAATGAAAAACTGTTTTTT.